This T cell receptor (beta chain) was captured in a study of blood T cell repertoires in COVID-19. Study context: Sites across the United States, Italy and Spain contributed samples from acute and convalescent COVID-19. PBMCs, B-cell-depleted T cells, or T cells provided the cDNA or gDNA that made up the material.

The CDR3 is made up of 17 amino acids. Trimming removed 6 bases from V and 3 bases from J, with 24 bases in between. The germline V gene has CDR1 LGHDT and CDR2 YNNKEL (reference sequence). Libraries were prepared by immunoSEQ multiplex PCR; TCRdb keeps only in-frame clonotypes and omits some of them. This table has about 260,000 clones, about 89% appearing once. The clonotype originates from a middle-aged man who had recovered from COVID-19. Material: peripheral blood. The chain uses TRBV3-1 (or the pseudogene TRBV3-2) and TRBJ2-7, with D possibly TRBD2 on 7 matching bases. In DNA, the CDR3 is TGTGCCAGCAGTCCCCAGGGGATGGGGGGGGCGATCTACGAGCAGTACTTC. Amino acids: CASSPQGMGGAIYEQYF.